Here is one T cell receptor (beta chain) with its context. Its antigen is still unknown. Base qualities are not at hand, and no much larger clone is one base apart. The sample is drawn from a study of CD8+CD57+ T cells in acquired aplastic anemia (dated by TCRdb to the late 2010s). For context, the study as a whole: On average, sorted CD4+ and CD8+ cells yielded 3.2 ug of extracted DNA, with a range of roughly 0.17 to 27.4 ug. CD8+CD57+ expansion was defined as a frequency above the mean frequency observed in healthy subjects.

General conclusions and limits of the study: Patients and healthy controls showed no significant difference in CD8+ Simpson's diversity (P=0.060). Roughly 30 CD8+ CDR3 sequences were shared between patients and controls but appeared highly expressed in patients and within their immunodominant clones.

CDR3 length: 16 amino acids, cysteine to phenylalanine. CDR3 DNA is the only sequence kept; it has 48 bases, read in frame from the first base. As encoded in the germline V gene (reference sequence), CDR1 is SEHNR while CDR2 is FQNEAQ. V gives up 1 base and J gives up 12 bases, and the segment between their germline ends measures 19 bases. Expansion of CD8+CD57+ cells had been shown by flow cytometry in the patients chosen for sequencing. All patients had severe acquired aplastic anemia diagnosed by International Study of Aplastic Anemia and Agranulocytosis and Camitta criteria. No patient had received any therapy when blood was sampled. In this study, sorted CD4+ and CD8+ T cells from the blood of healthy subjects and of severe aplastic anemia patients had their TCR repertoires deep-sequenced. Patients were enrolled in the USA under clinicaltrials.gov protocols 00001620, 01623167, 00001397, 00071045, 00081523 and 00961064. Ficoll-Paque density gradient centrifugation was used to isolate peripheral blood mononuclear cells. Before DNA extraction, CD4+ and CD8+ T cells were sorted with FACS or magnetic beads.

Profiling of TCR beta VDJ combinations and CDR3 sequences used genomic DNA as the template. An Illumina HiSeq 2000 was used for TCR repertoire sequencing. Per the authors' processing: Repertoire assessment relied on Simpson's diversity index, CDR3 size and DJ length profiles, and TRBV/TRBJ rearrangement plots. The most abundant DNA sequence in the deep sequencing data was defined as the immunodominant clone. CDR3 amino acid sequences were checked for sharing across subjects and were also compared against the VDJdb database and published repertoires. TCRdb's own reprocessing of the public reads used fastp at Q25 and MiXCR and kept productive beta chains. Identical CDR3 protein sequences are pooled into one entry, listed with their most common genes and DNA. These V and J calls are TCRdb output, not the study's own analysis. This sample is represented by roughly 200,000 distinct CDR3 sequences; around three fifths of them were singletons. Around 58% of the sample belongs to the ten largest clones.

Material: sorted CD4+, CD8+, or CD8+CD57+ T cells (not recorded which) from PBMCs. The clonotype was recovered from a human donor with aplastic anemia. This chain is built from TRBV7-9 and TRBJ1-6, with the D segment identity uncertain. The CDR3 reads as follows: CASSLEYSEMKGPLHF. The sequenced DNA: TGTGCCAGCAGCTTAGAGTATTCAGAGATGAAGGGACCCCTCCACTTT.